Listed here are 2 T cell receptor beta chains from one sample, sequenced in a study of blood T cell repertoires in COVID-19 (dated by TCRdb to 2019 to 2021). The protocol used for the library was the immunoSEQ multiplex PCR assay. The source is immuneACCESS, and TCRdb retained only in-frame sequences with V and J called. Part of the clones is not carried over; for the studies checked, unresolved V genes explain less than half of this, and the remainder is unexplained. A total of a few hundred thousand clones appear in this sample, roughly 88% of them only once. Over 10% of the sample is held by the ten biggest clonotypes. The material sequenced was peripheral blood. Receptors originate from a woman aged 45-59 years with COVID-19, enrolled during active disease.

The chain couples TRBV6-5 to TRBJ2-7; 8 bases line up with TRBD1. The ends lost 5 bases at V and 1 base at J; junction bases unmatched: 4. The germline V gene has CDR1 MNHEY and CDR2 SVGAGI. The CDR3 has 14 residues. The CDR3 protein is CASSLDRDSYEQYF. CDR3 bases: TGTGCCAGCAGTCTGGACAGGGATTCCTACGAGCAGTACTTC.

This clone is a singleton in its sample. Mismatch with germline at one junction end may stem from a read error. The gene calls are TRBV4-2 and TRBJ2-1; 7 bases align to TRBD1. The CDR3 has 14 residues. The germline V gene encodes CDR1 LGHNA and CDR2 YNFKEQ. The CDR3 DNA reads TGTGCCAGCACCCAACCGGGACAGCACAATGAGCAGTTCTTC. It encodes CASTQPGQHNEQFF.